This is a list of T cell receptor beta chains from one sample in a study of human T cells and chemical hapten exposure. MiXCR was run by TCRdb on the RACE reads, yielding one entry per CDR3 protein. Found here are about 99,000 distinct CDR3 sequences, over 10% of them singletons; the top ten hold roughly 2.1%. Sequenced material: whole blood, taken in connection with sensitization to the hapten diphenylcyclopropenone (DPC). These receptors were obtained from a middle-aged woman with alopecia areata. Some clones in this sample may be carry-over from other donors' samples. Both conserved end residues are part of each CDR3. The order of the fields is CDR3 protein, CDR3 length, V gene, D gene. D genes are given only for firm matches.

CASSPEGPRIGWAQYF,16,TRBV12-3/TRBV12-4,.
CASSHGTGGTQTQYF,15,TRBV6-5,TRBD1
CASSLLTTQSPATGELFF,18,TRBV5-6,.
CASSYSRGAYEQYF,14,TRBV6-2/TRBV6-3,TRBD2
CSARDVGLGNTPQHF,15,TRBV20-1,.
CSASIHGVLGAPLHF,15,TRBV20-1,.
CSVVPDGGGAFF,12,TRBV29-1,.
CASSLRGTEHNYGYTF,16,TRBV28,TRBD1
CASSERTGEIYNSPLHF,17,TRBV7-8,TRBD1
CASSLLGAGRGTEAFF,16,TRBV7-9,.
CSAVGDSNQPQHF,13,TRBV20-1,.
CASSEWGETQYF,12,TRBV25-1,.
CASSQEGTAWFF,12,TRBV3-1,TRBD1
CASSLAGKGYTF,12,TRBV7-8,.
CSATQSGLLSSYEQYF,16,TRBV20-1,.
CASSTNRVLGEQFF,14,TRBV19,.
CAISADPLYNEQFF,14,TRBV10-3,.
CASSYSRSPGSEETQYF,17,TRBV6-5,.
CASSPTDRPDTQYF,14,TRBV11-2,.
CASSPPDHEQYF,12,TRBV7-9,.
CASSPGTGTDTDTQYF,16,TRBV28,TRBD1
CASSWTSETYEQYF,14,TRBV28,TRBD2
CASSDGYEQYF,11,TRBV6-2/TRBV6-3,.
CASSPSSDTQYF,12,TRBV7-2,.
CASSYSTPGGGETQYF,16,TRBV6-2/TRBV6-3,.
CASSLRDRTDPLHF,14,TRBV6-2/TRBV6-3,TRBD1
CASSNGLAGVDEQFF,15,TRBV5-1,TRBD2
CASSARAAGGNEQFF,15,TRBV2,TRBD2
CASSHSYNQPQHF,13,TRBV27,.
CASSPPGMGGETQYF,15,TRBV18,.
CASSVEGGTGSQETQYF,17,TRBV9,TRBD1
CASSPDRQVHYGYTF,15,TRBV12-3/TRBV12-4,TRBD1
CASSLWGPYEQYF,13,TRBV28,.
CSARDDRTGTEAFF,14,TRBV20-1,TRBD1
CASSLIGTNPSYNEQFF,17,TRBV7-3,TRBD2
CASLDSLNTEAFF,13,TRBV28,.
CASSQFAGNYGYTF,14,TRBV3-1,.
CASSSDQETQYF,12,TRBV7-2,.
CASSIDRGNQPQHF,14,TRBV6-1,TRBD1
CATRGTPYEQYF,12,TRBV28,.
CASSFTYRGQPEAFF,15,TRBV11-2,TRBD1
CASTPSQGRAMNTEAFF,17,TRBV2,.
CASSLPGLTTGEQYF,15,TRBV28,.
CASSRGGHTEAFF,13,TRBV27,.
CASSPGLAGAHNEQFF,16,TRBV18,TRBD2
CASSQMGTSNYNEQFF,16,TRBV5-1,.
CASSAIGPVIYEQYF,15,TRBV7-9,.
CASMGAFYEQYF,12,TRBV2,.
CASSYSKPQVGYEQYF,16,TRBV6-6,.
CASSMTGGPNEKLFF,15,TRBV28,TRBD1
CASSKMSPPGTEQYF,15,TRBV21-1,.
CASSLTGRLTDTQYF,15,TRBV7-9,.
CSVEGGTGAYEQYF,14,TRBV29-1,TRBD1
CATSDSAAGQVRETQYF,17,TRBV24-1,.
CASSRSGTTKETQYF,15,TRBV6-1,.
CASSLGRSSYEQYF,14,TRBV7-2,.
CASSLRTDEQFF,12,TRBV5-1,.
CASSIVSDPLHF,12,TRBV28,.
CASSSQQGGWYGYTF,15,TRBV12-3/TRBV12-4,TRBD1
CSAQSGQGGFTGELFF,16,TRBV20-1,TRBD1